This T cell receptor beta chain was retrieved from a study of T cell repertoires in cytomegalovirus infection. TCRdb re-derived calls from the reads in MiXCR, one entry per CDR3 protein. The data show about 530,000 distinct CDR3 sequences, about 30% seen once. The CDR3 has 15 residues. Germline V gene sequence: CDR1 MDHEN, CDR2 SYDVKM. Trimming took off 6 bases at V and 9 bases at J, with 21 bases between the two ends. This clonotype originated in a human donor in good health (CMV status not recorded). Some clones in this sample may be carry-over from other donors' samples. The specimen was PBMCs. The genes are TRBV28 and TRBJ2-1; D possibly uses TRBD1 or TRBD2 (6 bases each). In nucleotides, the CDR3 is TGTGCCAGCAGAAGGGGGGACGGAGGAGGGGTTGAGCAGTTCTTC. Amino acid sequence: CASRRGDGGGVEQFF.